These 2 T cell receptor beta chains share one sample of origin, sequenced in a study of shared clonotypes between healthy human individuals. Assay used: immunoSEQ multiplex PCR; TCRdb lists only in-frame clones, some missing. The table includes 550,000 to 850,000 clones, under 80% detected once. Material for sequencing was memory CD4+ T cells sorted from blood. Subset described: CD45RA-negative fraction. Source of these receptors: a woman in her thirties in good health.

The chain joins TRBV7-6 to TRBJ1-3; no definite D call. CDR3 length: 16 amino acids. Germline V gives CDR1 SGHVS, CDR2 FNYEAQ. The V and J ends lost 2 bases and 0 bases respectively, with 11 bases between them. This CDR3 is CASSLSGLGSGNTIYF. The CDR3 DNA is TGTGCCAGCAGCTTATCCGGTTTGGGCTCTGGAAACACCATATATTTT.

This chain links TRBV11-2 with TRBJ2-1, with 8 bases matching TRBD2. V was clipped by 1 base and J by 7 bases; unmatched bases: 12. CDR3 size: 17 residues. CDR1 and CDR2 (germline): SGHAT, FQNNGV. CDR3 nucleotides: TGTGCCAGCAGCTTAGGACGGGCTAGGACTAGCAAAAATGAGCAGTTCTTC. Translating it yields CASSLGRARTSKNEQFF.